The next 32 T cell receptor beta chains were all read from a single sample in a study of shared clonotypes between healthy human individuals. The table came from immunoSEQ multiplex PCR; TCRdb's copy has only in-frame clones and leaves some out. The sample carries about 2.4 million clones, more than 85% recorded once. Sequenced sample: naive CD4+ T cells from PBMCs. Subset noted: CD45RA+ positively selected. The source of these receptors is a man aged 18 to 30 in good health. Some clones in this sample may be carry-over from other donors' samples.

V gene TRBV2 combines with J gene TRBJ2-3; 7 bases agree with TRBD2. Trimming took 6 bases from V and 1 from J; bases not matched to a gene: 10. The CDR3 covers 16 residues. In germline, CDR1 is SNHLY, CDR2 FYNNEI. As DNA, the CDR3 is TGTGCCAGCAGCACCCAGGGAGGGAGGGGCACAGATACGCAGTATTTT. This codes for CASSTQGGRGTDTQYF.

DNA of the CDR3: TGTGCCAGTACCGTCTCGGGGGGCGGCAGGGAGACCCAGTACTTC. It yields the protein CASTVSGGGRETQYF. This chain uses TRBV19 with TRBJ2-5, with D perhaps matching TRBD2 (7 bases). This CDR3 contains 15 residues. The germline V gene encodes CDR1 LNHDA and CDR2 SQIVND (reference sequence). Trimming pared 7 bases from V and 5 bases from J, leaving 20 bases between.

J is TRBJ1-2 and V is TRBV29-1; D is ambiguous. The CDR3 is 11 residues long. Trimming took off 2 bases at V and 6 bases at J, with 7 bases between the two ends. The germline CDR1 and CDR2 sequences are SQVTM and ANQGSEA. In DNA, the CDR3 is TGCAGCGTTGAACGAGGCAATGGCTACACCTTC. Translation: CSVERGNGYTF.

This clone came up once. The chain carries TRBV5-1 and TRBJ2-3; D remains unclear. The CDR3 has 14 amino acids. With 1 base removed from V and 6 bases from J, the gap between germline ends came to 12 bases. The germline gives CDR1 SGHRS, CDR2 YFSETQ. The CDR3 loop is CASSLSGVSDTQYF. CDR3 nucleotides: TGCGCCAGCAGCTTGTCTGGCGTTTCGGATACGCAGTATTTT.

The chain has TRBV7-9 and TRBJ1-5; D may be TRBD1 (5 bases). The CDR3 has 14 amino acids. From germline, CDR1 is SEHNR and CDR2 FQNEAQ (reference sequence). The V and J ends lost 7 bases and 0 bases respectively, with 10 bases between them. Here the CDR3 reads CASTSTGSNQPQHF. The CDR3 DNA follows: TGTGCCAGCACCAGTACAGGTAGCAATCAGCCCCAGCATTTT.

This chain uses TRBV5-6 with TRBJ1-2; the match to TRBD1 covers 7 bases. Trimming removed 4 bases from V and 3 bases from J; junction bases left unmatched: 12. This CDR3 is 16 amino acids long. Germline V CDR1 and CDR2: SGHDT, YYEEEE. The CDR3 sequence: CASSPDQDRFDYGYTF. CDR3 nucleotides: TGTGCCAGCAGCCCGGATCAGGACAGGTTTGACTATGGCTACACCTTC. Filled out from reference TRBV5-6 and TRBJ1-2, the complete variable domain reads DAGVTQSPTHLIKTRGQQVTLRCSPKSGHDTVSWYQQALGQGPQFIFQYYEEEERQRGNFPDRFSGHQFPNYSSELNVNALLLGDSALYLCASSPDQDRFDYGYTFGSGTRLTVV.

This chain links TRBV7-9 with TRBJ2-7; D may be TRBD2 (5 bases). The germline gives CDR1 SEHNR, CDR2 FQNEAQ (reference sequence). The CDR3 spans 15 residues. V shed 2 bases and J shed 0 bases, with 11 bases lying between them. The DNA for the CDR3 is TGTGCCAGCAGCTTAAGATCGGGATACTCCTACGAGCAGTACTTC. It specifies CASSLRSGYSYEQYF.

This clone appeared a single time. This chain joins TRBV28 and TRBJ2-1, with 8 bases matching TRBD2. This CDR3 has 14 residues. V shed 7 bases and J 5 bases; nucleotides not matched to a gene: 7. Per germline, CDR1 MDHEN and CDR2 SYDVKM. The CDR3 bases are TGTGCCAGCAAGACTCTAGCGGGCAACAATGAGCAGTTCTTC. This sequence encodes CASKTLAGNNEQFF.

The chain employs TRBV28 and TRBJ1-6, with D maybe TRBD1 (6 bases). This CDR3 has 19 residues. The germline gives CDR1 MDHEN, CDR2 SYDVKM. Trimming removed 1 base at V and 5 bases at J, with 21 bases between. In DNA, the CDR3 is TGTGCCAGCAGTTTATCATTGGGAGGGGGGGACGGCAATAATTCACCCCTCCACTTT. It translates to CASSLSLGGGDGNNSPLHF.

The V and J genes are TRBV6-6 and TRBJ2-7; 10 bases align to TRBD2. The germline gives CDR1 MNHNY, CDR2 SVGAGI (reference sequence). The CDR3 covers 15 residues. V was pared by 4 bases and J by 2 bases, with 5 bases of the junction left unmatched. This CDR3 is CASSSGLARTYEQYF. CDR3 DNA sequence: TGTGCCAGCAGTTCGGGACTAGCGAGAACCTACGAGCAGTACTTC.

CDR3 nucleotides: TGTGCCAGCAGCACCGGGACTAACTACGAGCAGTACTTC. Protein: CASSTGTNYEQYF. The gene calls are TRBV21-1 and TRBJ2-7; the table's D call, TRBD2, was not checked against the DNA. TRBV21-1 counts as a pseudogene. This CDR3 has 13 amino acids.

This chain uses TRBV7-3 with TRBJ2-1, with no clear D. Trimming took off 5 bases at V and 6 bases at J, with 23 bases between the two ends. The CDR3 is 17 amino acids. Germline V lookup: CDR1 SGHTA, CDR2 FQGTGA. CDR3 sequence (DNA): TGTGCCAGCAGCCCCAAAAGGGCGCTACACGCACTCAATGAGCAGTTCTTC. Its translation: CASSPKRALHALNEQFF. Full variable domain (remainder filled in from reference TRBV7-3 and TRBJ2-1): GAGVSQTPSNKVTEKGKYVELRCDPISGHTALYWYRQSLGQGPEFLIYFQGTGAADDSGLPNDRFFAVRPEGSVSTLKIQRTERGDSAVYLCASSPKRALHALNEQFFGPGTRLTVL.

V gene TRBV2 combines with J gene TRBJ2-5; no clear D gene. This CDR3 region has 13 residues. Trimming left V 4 bases short and J 5 bases short, with 11 bases between. The germline CDR1 and CDR2 sequences are SNHLY and FYNNEI. The CDR3: CASSALELETQYF. CDR3 bases: TGTGCCAGCAGTGCCCTGGAGCTTGAGACCCAGTACTTC.

V usage is TRBV5-1 and J usage is TRBJ2-3; D tentatively fits TRBD1 or TRBD2 (5 bases each). Deletions cut 7 bases from V and 4 bases from J, with 13 bases between. The length of the CDR3 is 13 residues. Per germline, CDR1 SGHRS and CDR2 YFSETQ. The CDR3 DNA sequence: TGCGCCAGCGGTGCGAGGGGCGCAGATACGCAGTATTTT. It codes for CASGARGADTQYF.

This clone was picked up a small number of times. CDR3 loop: CASSVGRYTEAFF. In nucleotides, the CDR3 is TGTGCCAGCAGCGTAGGGCGGTACACTGAAGCTTTCTTT. The chain links TRBV9 to TRBJ1-1; D ambiguous. The length of the CDR3 is 13 residues. V was pared by 0 bases and J by 3 bases, with 6 bases between. CDR1 is SGDLS, CDR2 YYNGEE, per germline.

In its sample, this clone was seen once. The chain employs TRBV28 and TRBJ1-4; tentative D call: TRBD1 (5 bases). With 5 bases removed from V and 2 bases from J, the gap between germline ends came to 12 bases. The CDR3 contains 15 residues. Germline values: CDR1 MDHEN, CDR2 SYDVKM. The chain's CDR3 is CASSGPGRTNEKLFF. CDR3 bases: TGTGCCAGCAGTGGACCGGGACGGACTAATGAAAAACTGTTTTTT. The full variable domain, rest sourced from reference TRBV28 and TRBJ1-4, is DVKVTQSSRYLVKRTGEKVFLECVQDMDHENMFWYRQDPGLGLRLIYFSYDVKMKEKGDIPEGYSVSREKKERFSLILESASTNQTSMYLCASSGPGRTNEKLFFGSGTQLSVL.

The V gene is TRBV5-4, the J gene TRBJ2-1, with D possibly being TRBD1 or TRBD2 (5 bases each). V was pared by 0 bases and J by 2 bases, with 12 bases between. Germline V CDR1 and CDR2: SGHNT, YYREEE (reference sequence). This CDR3 comprises 16 residues. The CDR3 loop is CASSLVSGTTYNEQFF. The DNA for the CDR3 is TGTGCCAGCAGCTTGGTGTCGGGGACCACCTACAATGAGCAGTTCTTC.

The V call is TRBV5-1, the J call TRBJ1-1, with TRBD1 as a possible D gene (5 bases). CDR3 length: 14 residues. The germline gives CDR1 SGHRS, CDR2 YFSETQ. V was cut by 4 bases and J by 1 base, with 11 bases left in between. The chain's CDR3 is CASSTVRGNTEAFF. Written as DNA, the CDR3 is TGCGCCAGCAGCACGGTAAGGGGGAACACTGAAGCTTTCTTT. Based on the CDR3 plus reference TRBV5-1 and TRBJ1-1, the full variable domain is KAGVTQTPRYLIKTRGQQVTLSCSPISGHRSVSWYQQTPGQGLQFLFEYFSETQRNKGNFPGRFSGRQFSNSRSEMNVSTLELGDSALYLCASSTVRGNTEAFFGQGTRLTVV.

The V gene is TRBV9, the J gene TRBJ2-2; 11 nucleotides line up with TRBD2. After removal of 1 base from V and 5 bases from J, the junction contained 10 bases not matched to a gene. The length of the CDR3 is 18 residues. Germline assignment: CDR1 SGDLS and CDR2 YYNGEE. DNA of the CDR3: TGTGCCAGCAGCGTAACTAGCGGGAGAATCGAGGGAACCGGGGAGCTGTTTTTT. It translates to CASSVTSGRIEGTGELFF.

The chain employs TRBV6-6 and TRBJ2-5; the D gene is possibly TRBD1 (6 bases). Germline CDR1 reads MNHNY; CDR2 reads SVGAGI (reference sequence). The germline V and J ends were trimmed by 4 bases and 4 bases, with 10 bases remaining between them. The CDR3 is 13 residues long. Here the CDR3 DNA reads TGTGCCAGCAGTTTAGGGACAAGAGAGACCCAGTACTTC. This sequence encodes CASSLGTRETQYF.

This clone has just one count. The V call is TRBV7-9, the J call TRBJ2-7; a possible D gene is TRBD2 (5 bases). CDR1 and CDR2 from the germline V gene are SEHNR and FQNEAQ (reference sequence). Trimming took 1 base from V and 7 from J, leaving 11 bases between them. This CDR3 region has 13 residues. Written as DNA, the CDR3 is TGTGCCAGCAGCTTAGGGACTCCCGGGGAGCAGTACTTC. This codes for CASSLGTPGEQYF.

The V call is TRBV9, the J call TRBJ1-3, with 7 bases lining up with TRBD1. CDR1 and CDR2 (germline): SGDLS, YYNGEE. V lost 1 base to trimming and J lost 1 base; unmatched junction nucleotides: 5. This CDR3 comprises 16 residues. The CDR3, as DNA: TGTGCCAGCAGCGTATTGGGACAGTTTTCTGGAAACACCATATATTTT. Translated: CASSVLGQFSGNTIYF.

This rearrangement joins TRBV4-1 to TRBJ1-1, with D perhaps matching TRBD1 (6 bases). This CDR3 has 15 amino acids. Trimming took 1 base from V and 11 from J, leaving 20 bases between them. In germline, CDR1 is MGHRA, CDR2 YSYEKL. The CDR3 nucleotides read TGCGCCAGCAGCCAAGGCCCGGGACAACTCCCAGGGGCTTTCTTT. Protein product: CASSQGPGQLPGAFF.

The chain has TRBV1 and TRBJ1-3. TRBV1 is annotated as a pseudogene. This CDR3 is 17 amino acids long. CDR3 loop: CTSSQGTDSDSGNTIYF. The CDR3, as DNA: TGCACCAGCAGCCAAGGTACGGACTCAGACTCTGGAAACACCATATATTTT.

This chain connects TRBV28 to TRBJ2-7; 11 positions match TRBD2. Trimming took 1 base from V and 2 from J; bases not matched to a gene: 4. This CDR3 region has 16 residues. CDR1 MDHEN and CDR2 SYDVKM come from the germline V gene. The CDR3 sequence is CASSLYGTSGPYEQYF. The CDR3 DNA follows: TGTGCCAGCAGTTTATACGGGACTAGCGGCCCCTACGAGCAGTACTTC.

The V and J genes are TRBV7-2 and TRBJ2-1, with D perhaps TRBD1 or TRBD2 (5 bases each). The germline V and J ends were trimmed by 5 bases and 4 bases, with 15 bases remaining between them. The CDR3 is 15 residues long. Germline V CDR1 and CDR2: SGHTA, FQGNSA. CDR3: CASSGIRDLYNEQFF. As DNA, the CDR3 is TGTGCCAGCAGCGGTATTCGGGACCTTTACAATGAGCAGTTCTTC. Full variable domain (remainder filled in from reference TRBV7-2 and TRBJ2-1): GAGVSQSPSNKVTEKGKDVELRCDPISGHTALYWYRQSLGQGLEFLIYFQGNSAPDKSGLPSDRFSAERTGGSVSTLTIQRTQQEDSAVYLCASSGIRDLYNEQFFGPGTRLTVL.

The genes are TRBV2 and TRBJ1-1; D is possibly TRBD1 (6 bases). The CDR3 sequence is 12 residues long. The germline gives CDR1 SNHLY, CDR2 FYNNEI. Trimming pared 7 bases from V and 7 bases from J, leaving 13 bases between. In DNA form, the CDR3 reads TGTGCCAGCACCCCCCTAGGGGGTGAAGCTTTCTTT. Translating gives CASTPLGGEAFF.

J is TRBJ2-7 and V is TRBV28, with D perhaps matching TRBD1 (6 bases). Germline lookup yields CDR1 MDHEN and CDR2 SYDVKM. The CDR3 is made up of 17 amino acids. V lost 5 bases and J lost 3, with 23 bases in between. The CDR3 DNA reads TGTGCCAGCAGTCCAGTCAGGGGAAGTTTTACCGTCTACGAGCAGTACTTC. Translating it yields CASSPVRGSFTVYEQYF. The whole variable domain, remainder taken from reference TRBV28 and TRBJ2-7, is DVKVTQSSRYLVKRTGEKVFLECVQDMDHENMFWYRQDPGLGLRLIYFSYDVKMKEKGDIPEGYSVSREKKERFSLILESASTNQTSMYLCASSPVRGSFTVYEQYFGPGTRLTVT.

The gene calls are TRBV28 and TRBJ2-7; TRBD2 agrees at 10 bases. Germline lookup yields CDR1 MDHEN and CDR2 SYDVKM. V was pared by 6 bases and J by 7 bases, with 6 bases of the junction left unmatched. This CDR3 has 13 residues. CDR3: CASRIRGLAEQYF. DNA for the CDR3: TGTGCCAGCAGAATACGGGGACTAGCGGAGCAGTACTTC.

The chain couples TRBV5-8 to TRBJ2-7; D remains ambiguous. The CDR3 has 12 amino acids. Germline V lookup: CDR1 SGHTS, CDR2 YDEGEE. V dropped 4 bases and J dropped 4 bases, with 9 bases sitting between them. Here the CDR3 DNA reads TGTGCCAGCAGCAAAGGCGGTTACGAGCAGTACTTC. Encoded protein: CASSKGGYEQYF.

As regards this clone: The same CDR3 also results from other DNA sequences found in this sample. The chain is built from TRBV5-1 and TRBJ1-1; D gene ambiguous. Germline assignment: CDR1 SGHRS and CDR2 YFSETQ. V lost 0 bases to trimming and J lost 5 bases, with 5 bases between them. There are 12 residues in the CDR3. CDR3 nucleotide sequence: TGCGCCAGCAGCTTGGATAGAACTGAAGCTTTCTTT. The encoded protein is CASSLDRTEAFF.

The chain joins TRBV5-4 to TRBJ2-7; D is uncertain. The germline CDR1 and CDR2 sequences are SGHNT and YYREEE (reference sequence). V shed 4 bases and J shed 6 bases, with 8 bases lying between them. CDR3 length equals 11 residues. The CDR3 region has the DNA TGTGCCAGCAGCCTATACTCCGAGCAGTACTTC. It is translated as CASSLYSEQYF.